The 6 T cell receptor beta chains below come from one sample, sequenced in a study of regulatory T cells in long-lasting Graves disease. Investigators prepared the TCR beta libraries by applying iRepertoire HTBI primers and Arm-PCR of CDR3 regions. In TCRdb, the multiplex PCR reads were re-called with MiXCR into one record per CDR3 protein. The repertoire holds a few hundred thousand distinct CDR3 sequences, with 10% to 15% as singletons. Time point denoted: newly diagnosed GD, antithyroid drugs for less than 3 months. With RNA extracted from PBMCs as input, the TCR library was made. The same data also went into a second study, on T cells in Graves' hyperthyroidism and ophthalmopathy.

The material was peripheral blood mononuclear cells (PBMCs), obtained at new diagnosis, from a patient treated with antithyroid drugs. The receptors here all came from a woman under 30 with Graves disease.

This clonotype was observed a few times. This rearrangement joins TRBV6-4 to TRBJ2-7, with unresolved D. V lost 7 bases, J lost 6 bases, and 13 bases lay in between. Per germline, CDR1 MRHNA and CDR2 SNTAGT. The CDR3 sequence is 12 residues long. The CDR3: CASTCDDCEQYF. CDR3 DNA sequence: TGTGCCAGCACATGCGACGACTGCGAGCAGTACTTC.

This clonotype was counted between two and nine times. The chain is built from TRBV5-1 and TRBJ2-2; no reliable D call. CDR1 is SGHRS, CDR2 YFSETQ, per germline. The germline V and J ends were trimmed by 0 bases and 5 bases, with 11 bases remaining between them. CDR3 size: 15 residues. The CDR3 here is CASSLDGRITGELFF. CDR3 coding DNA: TGCGCCAGCAGCTTGGACGGAAGAATTACCGGGGAGCTGTTTTTT.

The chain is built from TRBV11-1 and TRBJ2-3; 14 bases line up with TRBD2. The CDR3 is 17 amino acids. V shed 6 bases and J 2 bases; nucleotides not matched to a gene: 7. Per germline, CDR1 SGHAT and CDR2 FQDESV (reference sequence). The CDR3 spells CASSPRLAGGITDTQYF. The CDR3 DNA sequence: TGTGCCAGCAGTCCCAGACTAGCGGGGGGGATCACAGATACGCAGTATTTT.

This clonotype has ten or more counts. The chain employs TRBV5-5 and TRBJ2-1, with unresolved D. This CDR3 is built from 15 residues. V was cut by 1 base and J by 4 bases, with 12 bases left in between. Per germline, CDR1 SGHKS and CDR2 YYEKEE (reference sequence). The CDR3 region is CASSLIPGLYNEQFF. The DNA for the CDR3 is TGTGCCAGCAGCTTGATACCGGGCCTTTACAATGAGCAGTTCTTC.

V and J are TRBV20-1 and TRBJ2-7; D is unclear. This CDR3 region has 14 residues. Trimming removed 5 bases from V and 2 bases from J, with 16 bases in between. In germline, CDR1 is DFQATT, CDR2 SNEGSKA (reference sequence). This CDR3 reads CSALNPTDPYEQYF. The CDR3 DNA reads TGCAGTGCTCTGAACCCGACGGATCCCTACGAGCAGTACTTC.

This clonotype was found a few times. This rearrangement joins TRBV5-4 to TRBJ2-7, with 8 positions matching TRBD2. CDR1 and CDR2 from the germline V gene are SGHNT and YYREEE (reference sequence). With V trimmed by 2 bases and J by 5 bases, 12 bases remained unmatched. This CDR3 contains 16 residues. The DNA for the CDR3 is TGTGCCAGCAGCTTTGGCGGACCGGGACTAGAAGACGAGCAGTACTTC. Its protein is CASSFGGPGLEDEQYF.